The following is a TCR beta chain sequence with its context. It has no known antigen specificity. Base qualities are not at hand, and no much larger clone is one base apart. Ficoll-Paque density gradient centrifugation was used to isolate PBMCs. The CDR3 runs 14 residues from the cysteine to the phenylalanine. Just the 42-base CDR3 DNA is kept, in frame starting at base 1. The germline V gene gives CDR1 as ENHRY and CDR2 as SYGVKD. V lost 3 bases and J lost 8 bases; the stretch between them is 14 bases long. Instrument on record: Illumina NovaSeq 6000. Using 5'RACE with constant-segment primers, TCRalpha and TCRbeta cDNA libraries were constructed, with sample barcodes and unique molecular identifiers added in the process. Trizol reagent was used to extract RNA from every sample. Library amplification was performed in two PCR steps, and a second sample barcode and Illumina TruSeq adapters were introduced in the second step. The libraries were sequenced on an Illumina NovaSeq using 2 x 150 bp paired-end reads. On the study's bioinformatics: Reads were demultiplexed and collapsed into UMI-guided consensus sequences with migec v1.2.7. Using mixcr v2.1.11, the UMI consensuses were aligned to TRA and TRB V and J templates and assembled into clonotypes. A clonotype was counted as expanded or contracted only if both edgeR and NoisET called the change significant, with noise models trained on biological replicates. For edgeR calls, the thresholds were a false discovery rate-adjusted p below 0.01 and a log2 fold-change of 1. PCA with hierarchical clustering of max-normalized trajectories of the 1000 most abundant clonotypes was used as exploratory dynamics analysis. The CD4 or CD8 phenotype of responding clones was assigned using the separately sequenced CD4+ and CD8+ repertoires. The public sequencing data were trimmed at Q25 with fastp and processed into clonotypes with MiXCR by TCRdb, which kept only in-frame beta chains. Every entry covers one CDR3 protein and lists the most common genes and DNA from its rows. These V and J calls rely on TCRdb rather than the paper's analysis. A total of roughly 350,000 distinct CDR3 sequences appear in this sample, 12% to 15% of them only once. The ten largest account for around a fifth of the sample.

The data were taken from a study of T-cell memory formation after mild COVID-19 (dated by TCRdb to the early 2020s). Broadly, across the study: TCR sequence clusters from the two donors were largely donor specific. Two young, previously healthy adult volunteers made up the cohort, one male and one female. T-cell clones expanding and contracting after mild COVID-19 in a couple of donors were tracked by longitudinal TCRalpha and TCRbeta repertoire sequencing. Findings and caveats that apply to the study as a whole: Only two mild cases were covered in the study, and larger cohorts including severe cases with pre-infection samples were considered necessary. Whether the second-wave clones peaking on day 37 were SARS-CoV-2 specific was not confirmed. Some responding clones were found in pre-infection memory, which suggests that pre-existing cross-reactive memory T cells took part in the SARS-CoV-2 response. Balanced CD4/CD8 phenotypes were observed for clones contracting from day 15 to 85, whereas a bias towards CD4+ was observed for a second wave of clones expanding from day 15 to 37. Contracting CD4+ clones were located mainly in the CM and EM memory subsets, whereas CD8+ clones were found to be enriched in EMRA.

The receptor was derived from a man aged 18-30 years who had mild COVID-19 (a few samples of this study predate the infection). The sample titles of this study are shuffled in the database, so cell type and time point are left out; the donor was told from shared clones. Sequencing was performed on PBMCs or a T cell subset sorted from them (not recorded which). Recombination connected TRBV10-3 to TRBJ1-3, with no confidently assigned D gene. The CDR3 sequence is CAISDPGDSDTIYF. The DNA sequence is TGTGCCATCAGTGACCCCGGGGATTCGGACACCATATATTTT.